This TCR beta chain came from a study of blood T cell repertoires in COVID-19. Study overall: Both acute and convalescent COVID-19 samples were obtained from the United States, Italy and Spain. The cDNA or gDNA used as material had been derived from T cells, B-cell-depleted T cells, or PBMCs.

Residents of about 25 US areas, aged roughly 18 to 89 years, made up the participants. The germline V gene has CDR1 ENHRY and CDR2 SYGVKD. V lost 0 bases, J lost 4 bases, and 7 bases lay in between. The CDR3 is 14 amino acids. Original processing methods: Amplification of reference gene primers was used by the study to estimate nucleated cell counts. TCRdb's table, derived via immunoSEQ multiplex PCR, lists solely in-frame clones and lacks some. Clone size and V and J calls were adopted from that table, with D and trimming inferred from the DNA. The sample lists hundreds of thousands of clones; more than 75% were seen once.

The chain carries TRBV10-3 and TRBJ1-5; D gene unclear. The specimen was PBMCs or T cells enriched from blood (not recorded which). This receptor was taken from a woman between 40 and 55 years old with acute COVID-19. The CDR3 nucleotides are TGTGCCATCAGTGAGTCCGGGTATAATCAGCCCCAGCATTTT. Translated: CAISESGYNQPQHF.